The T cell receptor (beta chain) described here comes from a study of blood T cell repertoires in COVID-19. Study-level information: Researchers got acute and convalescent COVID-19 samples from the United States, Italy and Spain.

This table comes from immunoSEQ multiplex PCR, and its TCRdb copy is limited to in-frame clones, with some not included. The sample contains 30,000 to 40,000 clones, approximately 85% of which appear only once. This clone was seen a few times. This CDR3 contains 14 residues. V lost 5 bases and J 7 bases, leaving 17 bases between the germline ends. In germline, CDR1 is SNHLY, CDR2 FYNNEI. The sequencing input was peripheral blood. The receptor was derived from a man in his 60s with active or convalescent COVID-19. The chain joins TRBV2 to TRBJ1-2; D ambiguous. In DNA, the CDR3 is TGTGCCAGCAGTCTAAAAGGTGACTCCAGTGGCTACACCTTC. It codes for CASSLKGDSSGYTF.